This TCR beta chain derives from a study of blood T cell repertoires in COVID-19 (dated by TCRdb to 2020 to 2022). With regard to the full study: The collaborator samples originated in the United States, Italy and Spain and spanned the acute and convalescent phases of COVID-19. The prospective study material was composed of cDNA or gDNA derived from T cells, B-cell-depleted T cells, or PBMCs. Subjects who had been exposed to COVID-19, were actively infected with it, or had recovered from it provided the deeply sampled blood TCRbeta repertoires that made up the dataset. The repertoires were released in a freely available public database intended as a resource for research on the immune response to SARS-CoV-2. The samples were drawn from two sources: the first 160 participants of the ongoing ImmuneRACE study, and fewer than 1,500 subjects contributed by 6 global collaborators. Sample metadata almost always included a de-identified subject ID, COVID-19 status, age in years and sex. Where available, HLA class I and class II types were taken from metadata supplied by the sample provider and were not determined by assay-based typing.

TCRbeta CDR3 regions were amplified from genomic DNA using the immunoSEQ Assay, a bias-controlled multiplex PCR. The original methods were these. The number of nucleated cells in each sample was estimated from the amplification of reference gene primers within the assay. Sequence reads were collapsed and filtered to measure the absolute abundance of every unique TCRbeta CDR3 rearrangement. For each sample, productive Simpson clonality was calculated as the square root of Simpson's diversity index over productive rearrangements. The immuneACCESS repertoire file appears here via TCRdb, limited to in-frame rearrangements. These files lack a portion of the clones; in checked studies, under half of the deficit traces to unresolved V genes, and the cause of the others is not known. Clonal size and the V and J genes are those of that table, whereas D and trimming came from the DNA. The sample includes about 120,000 clones, with roughly three quarters observed a single time. Of the sample, around 3.9% falls within the top ten clones.

Study-wide findings and limitations: The quantity of clinical and demographic metadata differed by source and by participant and was supplied without curation.

The CDR3 goes from the cysteine to the phenylalanine over 18 residues. Solely the CDR3 DNA is kept, with 54 bases framed from the first base. Trimming costs V 3 bases and J 4 bases, and their ends lie 22 bases apart. Per the germline V gene, MGHRA is the CDR1 and YSYEKL is the CDR2. Each collaborating institution followed its own protocols to collect whole blood in K2EDTA tubes. Collaborator samples were shipped for TCRbeta analysis as frozen whole blood, isolated PBMCs, or DNA extracted from either sample type. On this clone itself: Its antigen is currently not known. No qualities accompany the bases; no much larger clone lies one base away.

The specimen was peripheral blood. This TCR came from an elderly woman with acute or convalescent COVID-19. The chain is assembled from TRBV4-1 and TRBJ1-5; perhaps TRBD1 is the D gene, with 6 bases matching. This receptor has the CDR3 CASSQGQGGVFGNQPQHF. The nucleotide sequence is TGCGCCAGCAGCCAGGGACAAGGGGGTGTATTTGGGAATCAGCCCCAGCATTTT.